Presented here are 16 T cell receptor beta chains from one specimen sequenced in a study of Tregs in tolerant kidney transplant recipients. The protocol was immunoSEQ multiplex PCR, while the TCRdb copy is restricted to in-frame clones and leaves out a portion. The ten top clones account for about 0.83%, within a sample of under 55,000 clones. The sequencing used CD4+ T cells from blood, collected before the transplant. These receptors originate from a human donor who received a combined kidney and bone marrow transplant.

Comments on this clone: The read stops 3 residues short of the end of the CDR3; the missing end is completed from the germline J gene. This sequence joins TRBV18 and TRBJ1-1; 12 nucleotides agree with TRBD1. The germline V gene has CDR1 KGHSH and CDR2 LQKENI. The CDR3 has 18 residues. With 6 bases clipped from V and 5 bases from J, the junction kept 16 bases outside the gene matches. The sequenced part of the CDR3 DNA is TGTGCCAGCTCTCGAGACACCGGGACAGGGGGCGCATGGACTGAA. Encoded protein: CASSRDTGTGGAWTE. The whole CDR3 sequence reads CASSRDTGTGGAWTEAFF.

On this clone itself: The read ends 3 residues shy of where the CDR3 ends; the end is completed using the germline J gene. The chain joins TRBV5-1 to TRBJ2-1; the D gene is possibly TRBD2 (5 bases). Trimming removed 7 bases at V and 7 bases at J, with 12 bases between. This CDR3 spans 12 amino acids. Germline CDR1 reads SGHRS; CDR2 reads YFSETQ. CDR3 loop: CASRGSGNEQFF. The sequenced part of the CDR3 DNA is TGCGCCAGCCGGGGATCGGGGAATGAG.

On this clone: The DNA ends 3 residues before the CDR3 does, and the rest of the CDR3 is filled in from the germline J gene. The chain recombines TRBV19 with TRBJ2-1; D gene uncertain. This CDR3 has 15 residues. The germline gives CDR1 LNHDA, CDR2 SQIVND (reference sequence). Deletions cut 2 bases from V and 4 bases from J, with 12 bases between. CDR3 protein: CASSIIKTEYNEQFF. The DNA read from the CDR3 is TGTGCCAGTAGTATAATCAAGACTGAGTACAATGAG.

As to this clone: The CDR3 end is not reached by the read, which stops 3 residues before it; the germline J gene fills it in. The V and J genes are TRBV19 and TRBJ1-1, with 10 bases identical to TRBD1. The germline CDR1 and CDR2 sequences are LNHDA and SQIVND (reference sequence). The CDR3 extends over 15 amino acids. Trimming at V came to 5 bases and at J to 2 bases, leaving 5 bases not matched to a gene. CDR3 DNA (partial): TGTGCCAGTAGTCTGACAGGGGGCCGAAACACTGAA. It translates to CASSLTGGRNTE. The whole CDR3 protein reads CASSLTGGRNTEAFF.

Remarks on this clone: The missing CDR3 end, 3 residues past where the read stops, is filled in from the germline J gene. The chain recombines TRBV7-6 with TRBJ2-3; no firm D call. There are 14 residues in the CDR3. The germline CDR1 and CDR2 sequences are SGHVS and FNYEAQ. Trimming shortened V by 1 base and J by 0 bases, and 5 bases separated the two germline ends. The covered CDR3 bases are TGTGCCAGCAGCTTAGGGGCCAGCACAGATACG. Its translation: CASSLGASTDT. The full CDR3 is CASSLGASTDTQYF.

With regard to this clone: The read finishes 3 residues shy of the CDR3 end, and the germline J gene is used to complete it. V gene TRBV2 combines with J gene TRBJ2-5; the D gene is possibly TRBD2 (7 bases). Trimming cost V 6 bases and J 5 bases, with 13 bases left between them. CDR3 length equals 13 residues. CDR1 is SNHLY, CDR2 FYNNEI, per germline. The part of the CDR3 DNA that was read is TGTGCCAGCAGGTACAGGGAGGGGGAGACC. Its translation: CASRYREGET. The full CDR3 protein is CASRYREGETQYF.

CDR3 residues: CSARSWTGGGWGNTEAFF. Partial CDR3 DNA: TGCAGTGCTAGATCTTGGACAGGGGGAGGTTGGGGGAACACTGAA. V usage is TRBV20-1 and J usage is TRBJ1-1; 10 nucleotides match TRBD1. The CDR3 end is not reached by the read, which stops 3 residues before it; the germline J gene fills it in. The V gene end was trimmed by 2 bases and the J gene end by 1 base; junction bases not matched to a gene: 13. Germline-derived CDR1 and CDR2 are DFQATT and SNEGSKA (reference sequence). The CDR3 has 18 amino acids.

The sequenced CDR3 bases are TGTGCCAGCAGTGACAGGGGAGGGGCCAACGTC. Its translation: CASSDRGGANV. The entire CDR3 reads CASSDRGGANVLTF. The chain carries TRBV2 and TRBJ2-6; D is perhaps TRBD1 (6 bases). Read data end 3 residues before the CDR3 end; the end is taken from the germline J gene. Looked up from germline, CDR1 is SNHLY and CDR2 is FYNNEI. V gave up 3 bases and J gave up 4 bases, with 7 bases separating them. The CDR3 sequence is 14 residues long.

Notes on this clone: The read is 3 residues too short to cover the CDR3 end, so that end is filled in from the germline J gene. This rearrangement joins TRBV20-1 to TRBJ1-2; 7 bases are shared with TRBD1. CDR1 is DFQATT and CDR2 is SNEGSKA in the germline V gene (reference sequence). The CDR3 runs 14 residues. The sequenced CDR3 bases are TGCAGTGCTAGACTTTCCCCGACAGGGTGGGGC. This translates into CSARLSPTGWG. The CDR3 reads in full as CSARLSPTGWGYTF.

Of note for this clone: The read stops 3 residues short of the end of the CDR3; the missing end is completed from the germline J gene. The rearrangement links TRBV6-1 to TRBJ2-3; D perhaps matches TRBD1 (6 bases). Germline V CDR1 and CDR2: MNHNS, SASEGT. There are 12 residues in the CDR3. The CDR3 loop reads CASSERGWAQYF. CDR3 bases read: TGTGCCAGCAGTGAAAGGGGGTGGGCG.

About this clone itself: The CDR3 end falls 3 residues outside the read, so it is completed with the germline J gene. V gene TRBV7-2 combines with J gene TRBJ1-2; no clear D. The germline V gene has CDR1 SGHTA and CDR2 FQGNSA. This CDR3 region has 13 residues. The CDR3 DNA, read in part, is TGTGCCAGCAGCTTAGGGGCAGGCTTGGGC. Its translation is CASSLGAGLG. The full CDR3 sequence reads CASSLGAGLGYTF.

In regard to this clone: The read gets to within 3 residues of the CDR3 end, and the germline J gene fills in the rest. The gene calls are TRBV2 and TRBJ2-3; D uncertain. CDR1 SNHLY and CDR2 FYNNEI come from the germline V gene. Trimming pared 6 bases from V and 0 bases from J, leaving 10 bases between. The CDR3 contains 14 residues. The CDR3 region is CASRSEPSTDTQYF. The CDR3 DNA, read in part, is TGTGCCAGCAGGAGCGAACCTAGCACAGATACG.

For this clone: The CDR3 extends 3 residues past the end of the read, so its final part is completed from the germline J gene. The V and J genes are TRBV2 and TRBJ1-2; 7 bases map to TRBD1. The CDR3 totals 13 residues. CDR1 and CDR2 from the germline V gene are SNHLY and FYNNEI. Losses at the gene ends were 11 bases for V and 0 bases for J; bases not matched to a gene: 6. The CDR3 spells CAAWDSSNYGYTF. CDR3 DNA (partial): TGTGCCGCCTGGGACAGTTCTAACTATGGC.

To note about this clone: The CDR3 end is not reached by the read, which stops 3 residues before it; the germline J gene fills it in. J is TRBJ1-6 and V is TRBV5-1, with D perhaps TRBD1 (5 bases). With 0 bases removed from V and 4 bases from J, the gap between germline ends came to 11 bases. The CDR3 has 16 residues. Germline values: CDR1 SGHRS, CDR2 YFSETQ. CDR3 protein: CASSLEGQGYNSPLHF. The part of the CDR3 DNA that was read is TGCGCCAGCAGCTTGGAGGGCCAGGGATATAATTCACCC. The entire variable domain, with the rest obtained from reference TRBV5-1 and TRBJ1-6, is as follows: KAGVTQTPRYLIKTRGQQVTLSCSPISGHRSVSWYQQTPGQGLQFLFEYFSETQRNKGNFPGRFSGRQFSNSRSEMNVSTLELGDSALYLCASSLEGQGYNSPLHFGNGTRLTVT.

For this clone: The CDR3 end falls 3 residues outside the read, so it is completed with the germline J gene. J is TRBJ2-7 and V is TRBV18; 9 bases are shared with TRBD2. The length of the CDR3 is 15 residues. Germline V CDR1 and CDR2: KGHSH, LQKENI. J gave up 0 bases and V 3 bases, and 3 bases lay outside the gene matches. The CDR3 spells CASSPLAGPSYEQYF. CDR3 DNA (partial): TGTGCCAGCTCACCCCTAGCGGGGCCCTCCTACGAG.

To note about this clone: The CDR3 end is not reached by the read, which stops 3 residues before it; the germline J gene fills it in. The V call is TRBV7-8, the J call TRBJ2-5, with TRBD1 matching over 11 bases. Trimming removed 5 bases from V and 5 bases from J; junction bases left unmatched: 10. This CDR3 comprises 16 residues. Germline CDR1 SGHVS, CDR2 FQNEAQ. CDR3 bases read: TGTGCCAGCAGCCGCGGACAGGGGGCTTTTTCGGAGACC. Its translation: CASSRGQGAFSET. Given in full, the CDR3 is CASSRGQGAFSETQYF.